This T cell receptor (beta chain) is from a study of control samples from healthy donors and cancer patients. Clones were sequenced by immunoSEQ multiplex PCR, and TCRdb holds only the in-frame ones, with some missing. The sample has 55,000 to 85,000 clones, under 90% seen once. V was cut by 4 bases and J by 5 bases, with 18 bases left in between. Germline-derived CDR1 and CDR2 are LGHDT and YNNKEL (reference sequence). This CDR3 has 15 residues. The TCR sequence derives from a man aged 55 to 70 with lung cancer. The chain is built from TRBV3-1 (or the pseudogene TRBV3-2) and TRBJ2-7, with D perhaps TRBD1 (6 bases). The sample taken for sequencing was PBMCs. CDR3 DNA: TGTGCCAGCAGCCTCCGGACAGCGAGGAATGACGAGCAGTACTTC. This codes for CASSLRTARNDEQYF.